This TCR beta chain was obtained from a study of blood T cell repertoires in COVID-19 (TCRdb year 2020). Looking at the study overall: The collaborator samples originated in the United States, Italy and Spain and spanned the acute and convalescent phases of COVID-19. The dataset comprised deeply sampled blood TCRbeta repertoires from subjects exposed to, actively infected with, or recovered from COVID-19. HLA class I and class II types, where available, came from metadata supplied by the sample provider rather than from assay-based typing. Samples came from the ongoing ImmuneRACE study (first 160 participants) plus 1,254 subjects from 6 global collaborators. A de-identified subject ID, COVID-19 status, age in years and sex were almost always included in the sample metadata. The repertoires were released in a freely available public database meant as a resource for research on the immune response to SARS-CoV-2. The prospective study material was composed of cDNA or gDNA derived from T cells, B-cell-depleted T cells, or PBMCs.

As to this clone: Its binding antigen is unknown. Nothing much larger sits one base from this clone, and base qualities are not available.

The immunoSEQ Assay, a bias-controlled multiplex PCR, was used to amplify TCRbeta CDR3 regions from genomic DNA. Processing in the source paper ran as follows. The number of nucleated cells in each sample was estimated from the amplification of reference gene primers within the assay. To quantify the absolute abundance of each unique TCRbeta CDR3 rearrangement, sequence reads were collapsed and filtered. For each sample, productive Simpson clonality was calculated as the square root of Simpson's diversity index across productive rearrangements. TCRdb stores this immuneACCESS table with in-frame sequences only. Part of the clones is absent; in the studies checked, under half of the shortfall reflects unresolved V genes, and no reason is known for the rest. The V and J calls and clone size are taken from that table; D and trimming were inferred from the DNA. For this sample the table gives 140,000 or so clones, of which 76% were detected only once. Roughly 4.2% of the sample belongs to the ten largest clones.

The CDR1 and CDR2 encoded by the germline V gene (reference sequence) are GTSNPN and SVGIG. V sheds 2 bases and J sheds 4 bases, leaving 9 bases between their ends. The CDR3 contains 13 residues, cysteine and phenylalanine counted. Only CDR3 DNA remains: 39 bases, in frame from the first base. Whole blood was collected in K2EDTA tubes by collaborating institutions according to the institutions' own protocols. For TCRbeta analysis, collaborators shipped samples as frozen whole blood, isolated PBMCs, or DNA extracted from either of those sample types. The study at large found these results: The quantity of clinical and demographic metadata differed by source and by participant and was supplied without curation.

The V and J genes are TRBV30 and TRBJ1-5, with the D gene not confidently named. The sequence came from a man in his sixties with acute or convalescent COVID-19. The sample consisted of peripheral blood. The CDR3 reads CAWSIQRNQPQHF. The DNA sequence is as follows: TGTGCCTGGAGTATTCAGCGTAATCAGCCCCAGCATTTT.